The present entry profiles one T cell receptor (beta chain) with its context. This specimen comes from a study of patients and donors after allogeneic stem cell transplantation. A single record per CDR3 protein comes from TCRdb applying MiXCR to the RT-PCR reads. Of over 130,000 distinct CDR3 sequences listed, 37% are singletons. V gave up 6 bases and J gave up 4 bases, with 15 bases separating them. The CDR3 is made up of 14 amino acids. CDR1 and CDR2 from the germline V gene are SQVTM and ANQGSEA. The rearrangement joins TRBV29-1 to TRBJ1-4; possibly TRBD1 for D (6 bases). Specimen: blood, either unsorted or a sorted T cell fraction (not recorded which). The sequence was collected from a human donor who was either an allogeneic HSCT recipient or a stem cell or donor lymphocyte infusion donor (not recorded which). It is not recorded whose cells these are; they may come from a transplant donor. The DNA for the CDR3 is TGCAGCGTGCAACAGGGAGGGAATAATGAAAAACTGTTTTTT. It is translated as CSVQQGGNNEKLFF.